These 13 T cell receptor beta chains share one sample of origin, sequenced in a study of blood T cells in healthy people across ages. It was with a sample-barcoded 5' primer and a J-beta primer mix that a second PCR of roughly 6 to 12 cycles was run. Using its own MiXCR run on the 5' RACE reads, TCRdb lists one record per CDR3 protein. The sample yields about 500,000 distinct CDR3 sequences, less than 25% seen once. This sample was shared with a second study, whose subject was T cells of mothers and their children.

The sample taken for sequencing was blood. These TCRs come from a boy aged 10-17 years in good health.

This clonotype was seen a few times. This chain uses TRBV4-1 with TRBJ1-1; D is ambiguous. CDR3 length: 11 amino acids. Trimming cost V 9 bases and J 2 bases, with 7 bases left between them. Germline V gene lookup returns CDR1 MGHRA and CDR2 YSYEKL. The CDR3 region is CASRHNTEAFF. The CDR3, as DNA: TGCGCCAGTAGACATAACACTGAAGCTTTCTTT.

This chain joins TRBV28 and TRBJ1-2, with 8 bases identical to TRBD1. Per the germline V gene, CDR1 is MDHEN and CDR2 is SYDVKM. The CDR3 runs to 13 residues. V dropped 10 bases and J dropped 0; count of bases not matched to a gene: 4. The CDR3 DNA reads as TGTGCCACCGGGACAGGCACTAACTATGGCTACACCTTC. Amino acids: CATGTGTNYGYTF.

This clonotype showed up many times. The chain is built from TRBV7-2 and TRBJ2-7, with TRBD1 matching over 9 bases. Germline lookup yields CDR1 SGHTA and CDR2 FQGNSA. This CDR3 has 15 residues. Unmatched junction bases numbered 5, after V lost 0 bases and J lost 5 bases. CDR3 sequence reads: CASSLAGTGSHEQYF. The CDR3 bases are TGTGCCAGCAGCTTAGCCGGGACAGGGTCCCACGAGCAGTACTTC.

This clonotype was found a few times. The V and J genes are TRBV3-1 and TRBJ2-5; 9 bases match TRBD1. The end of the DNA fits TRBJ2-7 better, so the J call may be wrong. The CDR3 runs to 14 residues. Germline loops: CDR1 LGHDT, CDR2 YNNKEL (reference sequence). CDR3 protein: CASSPRQGVGEQYF. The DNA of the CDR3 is TGTGCCAGCAGCCCTAGACAGGGGGTCGGCGAGCAGTACTTC.

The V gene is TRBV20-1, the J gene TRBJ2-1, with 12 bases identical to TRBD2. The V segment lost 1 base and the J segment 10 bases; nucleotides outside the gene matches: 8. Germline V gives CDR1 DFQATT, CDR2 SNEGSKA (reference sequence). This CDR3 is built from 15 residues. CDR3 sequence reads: CSARGTSGIVREQFF. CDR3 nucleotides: TGCAGTGCTAGAGGGACTAGCGGGATCGTGCGAGAGCAGTTCTTC.

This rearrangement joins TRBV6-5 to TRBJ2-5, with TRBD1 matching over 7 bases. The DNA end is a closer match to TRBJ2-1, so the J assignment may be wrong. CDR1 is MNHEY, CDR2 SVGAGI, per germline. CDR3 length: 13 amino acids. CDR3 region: CASSPGQPNEQFF. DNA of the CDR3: TGTGCCAGCAGCCCGGGACAGCCTAATGAGCAGTTCTTC.

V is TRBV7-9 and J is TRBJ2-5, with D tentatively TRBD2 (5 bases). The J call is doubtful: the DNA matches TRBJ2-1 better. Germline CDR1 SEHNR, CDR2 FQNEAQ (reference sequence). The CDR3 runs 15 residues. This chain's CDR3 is CASSLRPSGHNEQFF. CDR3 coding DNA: TGTGCCAGCAGCTTACGTCCCAGCGGTCACAATGAGCAGTTCTTC.

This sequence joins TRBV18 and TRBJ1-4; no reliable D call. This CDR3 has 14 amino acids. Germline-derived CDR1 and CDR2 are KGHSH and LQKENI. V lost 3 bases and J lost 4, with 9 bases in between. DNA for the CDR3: TGTGCCAGCTCACCGGACCGACATAATGAAAAACTGTTTTTT. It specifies CASSPDRHNEKLFF. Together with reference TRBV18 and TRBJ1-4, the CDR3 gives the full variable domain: NAGVMQNPRHLVRRRGQEARLRCSPMKGHSHVYWYRQLPEEGLKFMVYLQKENIIDESGMPKERFSAEFPKEGPSILRIQQVVRGDSAAYFCASSPDRHNEKLFFGSGTQLSVL.

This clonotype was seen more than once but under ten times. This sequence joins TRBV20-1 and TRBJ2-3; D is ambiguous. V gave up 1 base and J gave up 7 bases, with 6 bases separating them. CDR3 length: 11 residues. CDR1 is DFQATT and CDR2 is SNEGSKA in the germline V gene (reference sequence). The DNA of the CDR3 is TGCAGTGCTAGAGTGGATTATACGCAGTATTTT. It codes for CSARVDYTQYF.

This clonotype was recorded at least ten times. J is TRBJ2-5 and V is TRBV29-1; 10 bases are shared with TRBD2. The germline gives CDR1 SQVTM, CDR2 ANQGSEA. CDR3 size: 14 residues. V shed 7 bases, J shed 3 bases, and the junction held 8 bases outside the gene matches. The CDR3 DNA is TGCAGCGCCCGGACTAGCGGATATGAAGAGACCCAGTACTTC. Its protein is CSARTSGYEETQYF.

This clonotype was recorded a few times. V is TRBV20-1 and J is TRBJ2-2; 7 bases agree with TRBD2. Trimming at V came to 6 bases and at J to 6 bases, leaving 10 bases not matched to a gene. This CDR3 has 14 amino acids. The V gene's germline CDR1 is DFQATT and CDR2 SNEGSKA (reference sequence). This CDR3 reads CSAPNPSGAGELFF. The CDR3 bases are TGCAGTGCCCCCAACCCTAGCGGCGCCGGGGAGCTGTTTTTT.

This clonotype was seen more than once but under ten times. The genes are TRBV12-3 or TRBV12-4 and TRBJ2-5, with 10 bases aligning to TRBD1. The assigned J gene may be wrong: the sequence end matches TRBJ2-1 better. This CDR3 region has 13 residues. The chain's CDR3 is CASSPTTGGEQFF. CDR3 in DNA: TGTGCCAGCAGTCCGACGACAGGGGGCGAGCAGTTCTTC.

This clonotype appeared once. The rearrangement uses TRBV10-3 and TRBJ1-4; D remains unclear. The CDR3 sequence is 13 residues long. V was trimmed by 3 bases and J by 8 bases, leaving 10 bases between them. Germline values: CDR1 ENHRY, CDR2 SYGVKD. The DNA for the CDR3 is TGTGCCATCAGTGATAACCCGACGGAAAAACTGTTTTTT. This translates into CAISDNPTEKLFF.